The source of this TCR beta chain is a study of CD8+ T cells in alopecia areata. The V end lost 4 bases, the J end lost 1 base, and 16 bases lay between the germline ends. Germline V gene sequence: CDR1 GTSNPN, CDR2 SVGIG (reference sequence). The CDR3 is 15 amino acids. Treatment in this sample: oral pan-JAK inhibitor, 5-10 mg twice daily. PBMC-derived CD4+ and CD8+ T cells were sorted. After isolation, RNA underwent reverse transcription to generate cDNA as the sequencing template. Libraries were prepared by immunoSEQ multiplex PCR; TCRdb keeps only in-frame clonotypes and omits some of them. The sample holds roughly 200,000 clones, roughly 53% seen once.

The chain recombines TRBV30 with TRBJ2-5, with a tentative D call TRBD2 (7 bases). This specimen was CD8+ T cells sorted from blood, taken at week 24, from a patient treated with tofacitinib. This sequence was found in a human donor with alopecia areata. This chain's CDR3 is CAWMGNREGQETQYF. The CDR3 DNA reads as TGTGCCTGGATGGGGAACAGGGAGGGCCAAGAGACCCAGTACTTC.